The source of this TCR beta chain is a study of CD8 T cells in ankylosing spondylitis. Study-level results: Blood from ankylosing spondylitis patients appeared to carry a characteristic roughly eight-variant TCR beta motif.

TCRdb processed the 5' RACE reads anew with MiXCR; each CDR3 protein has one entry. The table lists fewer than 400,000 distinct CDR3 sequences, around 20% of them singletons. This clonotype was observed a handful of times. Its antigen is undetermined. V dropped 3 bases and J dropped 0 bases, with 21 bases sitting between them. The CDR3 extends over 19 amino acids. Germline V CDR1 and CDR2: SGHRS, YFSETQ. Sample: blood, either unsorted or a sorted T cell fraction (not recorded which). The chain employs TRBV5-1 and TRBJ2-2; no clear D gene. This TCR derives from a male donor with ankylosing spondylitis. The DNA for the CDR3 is TGCGCCAGCAGCTCCGGCCGGAGCCCCGGTTCGGCGAACACCGGGGAGCTGTTTTTT. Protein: CASSSGRSPGSANTGELFF.